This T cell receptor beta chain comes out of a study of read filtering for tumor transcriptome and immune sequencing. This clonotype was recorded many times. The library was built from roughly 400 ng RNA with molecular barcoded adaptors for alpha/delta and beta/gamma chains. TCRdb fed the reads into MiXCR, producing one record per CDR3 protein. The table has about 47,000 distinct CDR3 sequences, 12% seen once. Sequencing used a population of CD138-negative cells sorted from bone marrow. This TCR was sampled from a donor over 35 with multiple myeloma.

As DNA, the CDR3 is TGTGCCTGGAAATACGGAAACACTGAAGCTTTCTTT. Encoded protein: CAWKYGNTEAFF. The chain carries TRBV30 and TRBJ1-1; no reliable D call. The CDR3 runs 12 residues. Deletions cut 4 bases from V and 2 bases from J, with 8 bases between. CDR1 is GTSNPN, CDR2 SVGIG, per germline (reference sequence).